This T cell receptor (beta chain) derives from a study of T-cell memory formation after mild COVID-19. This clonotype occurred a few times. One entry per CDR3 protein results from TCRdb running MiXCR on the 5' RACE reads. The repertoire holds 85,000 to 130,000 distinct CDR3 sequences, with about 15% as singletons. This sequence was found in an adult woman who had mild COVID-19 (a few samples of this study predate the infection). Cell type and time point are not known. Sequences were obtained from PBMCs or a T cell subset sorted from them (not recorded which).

CDR3 protein: CASSVARDGVNYGYTF. DNA of the CDR3: TGTGCCAGCAGCGTAGCCAGGGACGGCGTTAACTATGGCTACACCTTC. The rearrangement joins TRBV9 to TRBJ1-2, with a weak D call TRBD1 (5 bases). V shed 0 bases and J shed 1 base, with 13 bases lying between them. Germline V lookup: CDR1 SGDLS, CDR2 YYNGEE. CDR3 length: 16 residues.